This T cell receptor beta chain was recorded in a study of blood T cells in healthy people across ages. Sample-barcoded 5' priming and a J-beta primer mix drove a second PCR of roughly 7 to 11 cycles. TCRdb reanalysed the 5' RACE reads using MiXCR and keeps one entry per CDR3 protein. The data hold over 1,300,000 distinct CDR3 sequences, with around 59% observed a single time. The CDR3 has 16 residues. The germline gives CDR1 LNHNV, CDR2 YYDKDF (reference sequence). J lost 11 bases, V lost 0 bases, and 15 bases had no gene match. The sample taken for sequencing was blood. The rearrangement joins TRBV15 to TRBJ2-5; 7 bases align to TRBD1. The sequence derives from a man aged 18 to 30 in good health. The CDR3: CATSREGDRPRREQYF. Here the CDR3 DNA reads TGTGCCACCAGCAGAGAAGGGGACAGACCGCGGCGTGAGCAGTACTTC.